The T cell receptor (beta chain) described here comes from a study of shared clonotypes between healthy human individuals. Per germline, CDR1 LGHNA and CDR2 YSLEER. The CDR3 runs 19 residues. Losses at the gene ends were 0 bases for V and 3 bases for J; bases not matched to a gene: 11. The CD4+ fraction was divided into a CD45RA+ naive subset and a CD45RA-negative memory subset. Roughly 200 ng DNA, about 33,000 T cell genomes, went into each sorted-subset replicate PCR. The data were produced by immunoSEQ multiplex PCR, yet TCRdb's version contains in-frame clones alone and is incomplete. The data contain about 2.4 million clones, around 94% of them singletons.

V is TRBV4-3 and J is TRBJ2-3; 11 positions agree with TRBD2. The TCR was taken from a man younger than 35 in good health. The sample taken for sequencing was naive CD4+ T cells sorted from blood. As to subset: CD45RA+ positively selected. This CDR3 is CASSQDGGSGRVRTDTQYF. CDR3 in DNA: TGCGCCAGCAGCCAAGATGGTGGTAGCGGGAGGGTAAGGACAGATACGCAGTATTTT.